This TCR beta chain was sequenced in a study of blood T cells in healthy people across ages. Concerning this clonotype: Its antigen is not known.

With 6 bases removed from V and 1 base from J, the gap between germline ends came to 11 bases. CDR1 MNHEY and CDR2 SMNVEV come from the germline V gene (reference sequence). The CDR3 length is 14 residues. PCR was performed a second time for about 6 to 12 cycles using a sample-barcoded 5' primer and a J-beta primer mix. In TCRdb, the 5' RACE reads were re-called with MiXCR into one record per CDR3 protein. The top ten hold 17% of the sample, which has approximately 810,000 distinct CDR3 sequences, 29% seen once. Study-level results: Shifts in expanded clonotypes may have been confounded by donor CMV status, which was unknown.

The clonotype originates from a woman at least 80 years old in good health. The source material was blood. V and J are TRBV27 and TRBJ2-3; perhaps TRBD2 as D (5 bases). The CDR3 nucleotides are TGTGCCAGCAGGCACTGGAGGCGCACAGATACGCAGTATTTT. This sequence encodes CASRHWRRTDTQYF.